These T cell receptor beta chains were read from a single sample in a study of T cell repertoires in cytomegalovirus infection. TCRdb reanalysed the reads using MiXCR and keeps one entry per CDR3 protein. The sample carries 290,000 or so distinct CDR3 sequences, approximately 10% recorded once. Sample: PBMCs. Receptor source: a human donor in good health (CMV status not recorded). Some clones in this sample may be carry-over from other donors' samples. CDR3s include the opening cysteine and the closing phenylalanine or tryptophan. The D gene is left open where the match is weak. Not every row has a clone size; where given, it reads once, few, many or a size class.

v_gene: TRBV6-1
len: 14
abundance: many
j_gene: TRBJ2-7
d_gene: TRBD1
CDR3aa: CASRGDRGLYEQYF
CDR3nt: TGTGCCAGCAGGGGGGACAGGGGGCTATACGAGCAGTACTTC

v_gene: TRBV4-3
len: 15
abundance: many
j_gene: TRBJ2-5
d_gene: -
CDR3aa: CASSQDRGNSETQYF
CDR3nt: TGCGCCAGCAGCCAAGATCGTGGCAATTCAGAGACCCAGTACTTC

v_gene: TRBV29-1
len: 14
abundance: many
j_gene: TRBJ2-5
d_gene: -
CDR3aa: CSARKHREGETQYF
CDR3nt: TGCAGCGCCCGAAAGCACAGGGAGGGGGAGACCCAGTACTTC

v_gene: TRBV20-1
len: 14
abundance: many
j_gene: TRBJ1-2
d_gene: -
CDR3aa: CSARVGGRNYGYTF
CDR3nt: TGCAGTGCTAGGGTTGGAGGGAGGAACTATGGCTACACCTTC

v_gene: TRBV10-3
len: 11
abundance: few
j_gene: TRBJ2-7
d_gene: -
CDR3aa: CAIRDREEQYF
CDR3nt: TGTGCCATTAGAGACCGTGAGGAGCAGTACTTC

v_gene: TRBV23-1
len: 17
abundance: many
j_gene: TRBJ2-1
d_gene: TRBD2
CDR3aa: CASSQSRLAGGQDEQFF
CDR3nt: TGCGCCAGCAGTCAATCAAGACTAGCGGGGGGGCAAGATGAGCAGTTCTTC

v_gene: TRBV24-1
len: 14
abundance: many
j_gene: TRBJ2-1
d_gene: TRBD1
CDR3aa: CATSDVRGGDEQFF
CDR3nt: TGTGCCACCAGTGATGTGAGAGGGGGCGATGAGCAGTTCTTC

v_gene: TRBV28
len: 13
abundance: many
j_gene: TRBJ1-5
d_gene: -
CDR3aa: CASTSTRRQPQHF
CDR3nt: TGTGCCAGCACAAGCACCCGACGGCAGCCCCAGCATTTT

v_gene: TRBV7-8
len: 14
abundance: -
j_gene: TRBJ2-3
d_gene: -
CDR3aa: CASSVRRGSDTQYF
CDR3nt: TGTGCCAGCAGCGTCAGACGGGGTTCAGATACGCAGTATTTT

v_gene: TRBV20-1
len: 15
abundance: -
j_gene: TRBJ2-7
d_gene: TRBD1
CDR3aa: CSARPLRTGPNEQYF
CDR3nt: TGCAGTGCTAGGCCCCTTCGGACAGGGCCCAACGAGCAGTACTTC

v_gene: TRBV20-1
len: 14
abundance: many
j_gene: TRBJ1-2
d_gene: -
CDR3aa: CSARDFGGDYGYTF
CDR3nt: TGCAGTGCTAGAGATTTCGGGGGGGACTATGGCTACACCTTC

v_gene: TRBV12-3/TRBV12-4
len: 15
abundance: many
j_gene: TRBJ2-4
d_gene: -
CDR3aa: CASSYLGTPKNIQYF
CDR3nt: TGTGCCAGCAGTTACCTAGGGACACCGAAAAACATTCAGTACTTC

v_gene: TRBV5-4
len: 15
abundance: many
j_gene: TRBJ1-1
d_gene: -
CDR3aa: CASSSGGGGRTEAFF
CDR3nt: TGTGCCAGCAGCTCCGGAGGGGGGGGCAGGACTGAAGCTTTCTTT

v_gene: TRBV7-8
len: 12
abundance: -
j_gene: TRBJ1-2
d_gene: -
CDR3aa: CATVPTNFGYTF
CDR3nt: TGTGCCACCGTCCCAACTAACTTTGGTTACACCTTC

v_gene: TRBV5-1
len: 17
abundance: -
j_gene: TRBJ2-2
d_gene: -
CDR3aa: CASDEGSAGANTGELFF
CDR3nt: TGCGCCAGCGATGAAGGGTCAGCGGGCGCGAACACCGGGGAGCTGTTTTTT